This TCR beta chain stems from a study of blood T cell repertoires in COVID-19. Study overall: COVID-19 samples from acute and convalescent phases originated in the United States, Italy and Spain.

Only in-frame clones appear in the TCRdb table, and some are missing; sequencing was by immunoSEQ multiplex PCR. In the table there are around 120,000 clones, around nine tenths of which are singletons. This CDR3 contains 13 residues. CDR1 and CDR2 (germline): SGHNT, YYREEE (reference sequence). V trimming: 2 bases; J trimming: 9 bases; junction bases outside the gene matches: 1. The sequenced sample was peripheral blood. This receptor was taken from a human donor with active COVID-19. The donor label of this sample is uncertain. The genes are TRBV5-4 and TRBJ1-6; TRBD1 matches at 8 bases. In DNA, the CDR3 is TGTGCCAGCAGCTTCAGGGGGCTTTCACCCCTCCACTTT. Protein product: CASSFRGLSPLHF.